One sample yielded the 2 T cell receptor beta chains listed below, sequenced in a study of neurological immune-mediated disorders. Each CDR3 protein gets one entry after TCRdb re-called the 5' RACE reads with MiXCR. Of some 10,000 distinct CDR3 sequences in the sample, around 20% are singletons; the top ten hold 40% to 60%. Material for sequencing was CD8+ T cells from blood. The receptors were gathered from a woman aged 60-70 years with HTLV-1-associated myelopathy (HAM/TSP).

There are many counts of this clonotype. The gene calls are TRBV21-1 and TRBJ2-1; the table's D call TRBD2 went unverified against the DNA. TRBV21-1 is listed as a pseudogene. The CDR3 consists of 20 residues. The CDR3 sequence is CASSKDEGNSPWITYNEQFF. CDR3 nucleotide sequence: TGTGCCAGCAGCAAAGACGAAGGAAACAGCCCTTGGATAACCTACAATGAGCAGTTCTTC.

In its sample, this clonotype was seen many times. The chain uses TRBV27 and TRBJ2-7; D might be TRBD1 (5 bases). V gave up 0 bases and J gave up 4 bases, with 7 bases separating them. The germline V gene has CDR1 MNHEY and CDR2 SMNVEV (reference sequence). The CDR3 has 13 residues. The DNA of the CDR3 is TGTGCCAGCAGTTTATCGAAGGGGTACGAGCAGTACTTC. Translating gives CASSLSKGYEQYF.